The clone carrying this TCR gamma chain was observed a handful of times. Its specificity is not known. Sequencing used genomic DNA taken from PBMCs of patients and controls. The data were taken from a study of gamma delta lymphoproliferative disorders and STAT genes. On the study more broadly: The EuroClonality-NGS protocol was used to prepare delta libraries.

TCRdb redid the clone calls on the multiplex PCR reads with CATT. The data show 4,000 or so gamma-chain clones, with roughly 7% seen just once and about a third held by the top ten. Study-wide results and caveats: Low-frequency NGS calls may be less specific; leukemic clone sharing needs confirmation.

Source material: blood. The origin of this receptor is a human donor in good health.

The CDR3 sequence is CAPRLASDWIKTF. The CDR3 DNA reads TGTGCCCCCCGATTAGCTAGTGATTGGATCAAGACGTTT. The chain is built from TRGV9 and TRGJP2. The J gene comes from matching the DNA to germline here; TCRdb lacks it. This CDR3 region has 13 residues. Germline-derived CDR1 and CDR2 are GITISATS and ISYDGTV (reference sequence). The junction had 11 bases not matched to a gene; V was cut back by 12 bases and J by 4 bases.